This entry describes one T cell receptor (beta chain). The sample originates from a study of T cells after yellow fever vaccination. Study background: In the case of low-cell-number fractions, SMART-Seq v4 Ultra Low Input was used for preparation.

CDR1 is LGHNA, CDR2 YSLEER, per germline. The CDR3 is 18 residues long. V shed 3 bases and J 1 base; nucleotides not matched to a gene: 8. TCRdb re-called the 5' RACE reads with MiXCR, one entry per CDR3 protein. The data contain some 350,000 distinct CDR3 sequences, about 4% of them singletons. This chain uses TRBV4-3 with TRBJ2-3, with 12 bases aligning to TRBD2. Here the sequenced sample was PBMCs, taken 5 days after the yellow fever booster vaccination. The sequence was collected from a man between 18 and 29 years old who received the YFV17D yellow fever vaccine. CDR3 sequence (DNA): TGCGCCAGCAGCCATCCTAGCGGGGGGGCCAGAGGCACAGATACGCAGTATTTT. Translation gives CASSHPSGGARGTDTQYF.